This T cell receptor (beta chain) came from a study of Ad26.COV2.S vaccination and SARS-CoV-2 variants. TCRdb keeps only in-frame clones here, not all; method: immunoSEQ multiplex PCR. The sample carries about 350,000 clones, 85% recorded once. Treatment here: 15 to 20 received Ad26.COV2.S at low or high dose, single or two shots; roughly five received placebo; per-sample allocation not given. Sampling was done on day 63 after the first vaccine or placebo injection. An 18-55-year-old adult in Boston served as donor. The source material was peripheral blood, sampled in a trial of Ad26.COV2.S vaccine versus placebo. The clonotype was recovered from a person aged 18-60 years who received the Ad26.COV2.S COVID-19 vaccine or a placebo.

DNA of the CDR3: TGTGCCAGCAATTATTGGGTAGGAGAGACCCAGTACTTC. It specifies CASNYWVGETQYF. The V call is TRBV12-3 or TRBV12-4, the J call TRBJ2-5; D is unresolved. Trimming shortened V by 7 bases and J by 4 bases, and 13 bases separated the two germline ends. CDR3 length: 13 amino acids.